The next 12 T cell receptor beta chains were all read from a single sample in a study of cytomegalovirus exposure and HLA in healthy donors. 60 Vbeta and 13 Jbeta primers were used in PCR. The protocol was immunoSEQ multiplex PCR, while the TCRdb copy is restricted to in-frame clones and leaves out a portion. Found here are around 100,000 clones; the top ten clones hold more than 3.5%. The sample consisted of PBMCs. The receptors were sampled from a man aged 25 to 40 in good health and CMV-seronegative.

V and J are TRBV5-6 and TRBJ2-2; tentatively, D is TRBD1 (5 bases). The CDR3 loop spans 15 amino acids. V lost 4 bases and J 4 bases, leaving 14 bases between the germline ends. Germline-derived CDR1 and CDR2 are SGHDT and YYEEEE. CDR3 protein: CASSPNGRGTGELFF. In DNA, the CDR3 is TGTGCCAGCAGCCCCAACGGTAGGGGCACCGGGGAGCTGTTTTTT.

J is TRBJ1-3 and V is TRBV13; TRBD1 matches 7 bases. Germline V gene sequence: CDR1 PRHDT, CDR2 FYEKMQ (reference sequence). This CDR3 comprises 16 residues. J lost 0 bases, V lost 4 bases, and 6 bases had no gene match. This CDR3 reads CASSSPTGSSGNTIYF. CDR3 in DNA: TGTGCCAGCAGCTCCCCGACAGGGTCCTCTGGAAACACCATATATTTT.

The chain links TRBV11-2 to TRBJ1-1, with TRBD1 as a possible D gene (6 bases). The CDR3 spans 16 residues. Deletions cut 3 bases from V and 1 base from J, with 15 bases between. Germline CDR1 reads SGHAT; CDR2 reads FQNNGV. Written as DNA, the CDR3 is TGTGCCAGCAGCTTTAAATGGGACACCAGGAACACTGAAGCTTTCTTT. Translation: CASSFKWDTRNTEAFF.

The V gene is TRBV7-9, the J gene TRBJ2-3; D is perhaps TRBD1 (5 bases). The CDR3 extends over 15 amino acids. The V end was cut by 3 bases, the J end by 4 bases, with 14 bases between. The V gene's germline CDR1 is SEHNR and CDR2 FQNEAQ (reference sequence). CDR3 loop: CASSFGYGAADTQYF. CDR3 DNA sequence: TGTGCCAGCAGCTTCGGATATGGGGCTGCAGATACGCAGTATTTT.

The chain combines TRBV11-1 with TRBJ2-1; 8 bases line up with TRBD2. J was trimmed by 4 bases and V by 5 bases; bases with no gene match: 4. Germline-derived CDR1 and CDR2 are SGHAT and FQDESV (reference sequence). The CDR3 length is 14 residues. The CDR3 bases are TGTGCCAGCAGCACGGGACTAGAATACAATGAGCAGTTCTTC. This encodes CASSTGLEYNEQFF.

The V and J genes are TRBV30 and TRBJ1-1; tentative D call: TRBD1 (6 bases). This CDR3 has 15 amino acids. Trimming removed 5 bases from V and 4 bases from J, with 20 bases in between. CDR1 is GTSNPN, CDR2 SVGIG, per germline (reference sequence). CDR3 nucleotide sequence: TGTGCCTGGTCTACCGGGACACTTGGGGGCACTGAAGCTTTCTTT. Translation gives CAWSTGTLGGTEAFF.

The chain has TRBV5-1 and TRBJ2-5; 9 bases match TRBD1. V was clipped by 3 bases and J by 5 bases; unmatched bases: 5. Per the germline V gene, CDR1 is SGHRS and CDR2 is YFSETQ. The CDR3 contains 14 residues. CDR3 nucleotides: TGCGCCAGCAGCTCACAGGGGGCCGGGGAGACCCAGTACTTC. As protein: CASSSQGAGETQYF.

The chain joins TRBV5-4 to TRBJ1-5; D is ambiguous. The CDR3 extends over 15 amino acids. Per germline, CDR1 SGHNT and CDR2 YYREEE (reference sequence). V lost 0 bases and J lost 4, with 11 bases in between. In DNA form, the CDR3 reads TGTGCCAGCAGCTTGGGGGGAGCTGGTAATCAGCCCCAGCATTTT. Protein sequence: CASSLGGAGNQPQHF.

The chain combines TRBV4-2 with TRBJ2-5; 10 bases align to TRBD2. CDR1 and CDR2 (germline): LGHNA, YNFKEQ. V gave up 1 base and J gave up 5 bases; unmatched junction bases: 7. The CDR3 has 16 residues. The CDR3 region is CASSQAAGGLGETQYF. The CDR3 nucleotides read TGTGCCAGCAGCCAAGCAGCGGGGGGGCTAGGGGAGACCCAGTACTTC.

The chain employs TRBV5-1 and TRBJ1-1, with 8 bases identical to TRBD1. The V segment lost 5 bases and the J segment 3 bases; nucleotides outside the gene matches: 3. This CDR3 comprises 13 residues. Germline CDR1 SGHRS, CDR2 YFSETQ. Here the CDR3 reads CASSQGADTEAFF. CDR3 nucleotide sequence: TGCGCCAGCAGTCAGGGGGCAGACACTGAAGCTTTCTTT.

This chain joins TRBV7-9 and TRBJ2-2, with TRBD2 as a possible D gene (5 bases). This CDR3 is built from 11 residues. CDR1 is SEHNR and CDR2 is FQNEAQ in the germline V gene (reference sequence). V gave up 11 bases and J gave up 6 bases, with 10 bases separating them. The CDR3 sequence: CAGTRSGELFF. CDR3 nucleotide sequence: TGTGCCGGTACTAGATCCGGGGAGCTGTTTTTT.

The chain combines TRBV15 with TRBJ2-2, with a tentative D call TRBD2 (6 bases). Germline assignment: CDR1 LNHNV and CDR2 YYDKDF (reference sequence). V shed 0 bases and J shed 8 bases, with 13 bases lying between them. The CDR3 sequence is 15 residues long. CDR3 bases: TGTGCCACCAGCAGAGAAGGGGCAGGGACTGGGGAGCTGTTTTTT. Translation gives CATSREGAGTGELFF.